The rows below give T cell receptor beta chains drawn from one sample of a study of monozygotic twins with cystic fibrosis. Repertoires were generated with immunoSEQ multiplex PCR, while TCRdb's copy carries only in-frame clones and drops some. The data hold tens of thousands of clones, with about 87% observed a single time. Sequenced input: blood. The receptors come from a girl aged 2 to 9 with cystic fibrosis. CDR3s include the opening cysteine and the closing phenylalanine or tryptophan. The D gene is left open where the match is weak. Clone size, where shown, is once, few, many, or a class for clones that have expanded.

cdr3_nt cdr3_aa clone_size v_call d_call j_call
TGTGCCAGCAGCCCGGGACGTTCGACATGGCAGTACTTC CASSPGRSTWQYF once TRBV14 - TRBJ2-4
TGTGCCTGGAGTACAGCGGGGGGGATCACAGATACGCAGTATTTT CAWSTAGGITDTQYF - TRBV30 TRBD2 TRBJ2-3
TGTGCCAGCAGTGAAGCGAGGGATTTTAATTTCCACTTT CASSEARDFNFHF - TRBV2 - TRBJ1-6
TGTGCCAGCAGGGAAACGGGGAATAGCAATCAGCCCCAGCATTTT CASRETGNSNQPQHF - TRBV6-5 - TRBJ1-5
TGCGCCAGCAGCCAACATAGGGCGGTGGCCAAAAACATTCAGTACTTC CASSQHRAVAKNIQYF - TRBV4-1 - TRBJ2-4
TGCGCCAGCAGCCAAGATCACCTACGGACCCCAGCCACTGAAGCTTTCTTT CASSQDHLRTPATEAFF - TRBV4-1 - TRBJ1-1
TGTGCCAGCAGCGTAGTATCTACCCTAGCGGGGTCTGAGCAGTTCTTC CASSVVSTLAGSEQFF - TRBV9 TRBD2 TRBJ2-1
TGCGCCAGCAGCTTGGGGACTCAGCAGAGAGATACGCAGTATTTT CASSLGTQQRDTQYF - TRBV5-1 - TRBJ2-3
TGCGCCAGCAGCCAAGCTCCAGGGATCTACGAGCAGTACTTC CASSQAPGIYEQYF - TRBV4-1 - TRBJ2-7
TGCGCCAGTCGTGGGACAGGGCCCCATGAGCAGTTCTTC CASRGTGPHEQFF - TRBV5-1 TRBD1 TRBJ2-1
TGTGCCAGCAGCCAGGGACTTTCCTCCTACAATGAGCAGTTCTTC CASSQGLSSYNEQFF once TRBV14 - TRBJ2-1
TGTGCCAGCAGCTTGTGGGCGGCGAATGAAAAACTGTTTTTT CASSLWAANEKLFF - TRBV5-4 - TRBJ1-4
TGCGCCAGCAGCGCACGCGGGGGGACTAGCACAGATACGCAGTATTTT CASSARGGTSTDTQYF - TRBV5-1 TRBD2 TRBJ2-3
TGTGCCAGCCGAGAAGGGTCCTACGAGCAGTACTTC CASREGSYEQYF - TRBV25-1 - TRBJ2-7
TGTGCCAGCAGTCCTGGCGGTACTAGCACAGATACGCAGTATTTT CASSPGGTSTDTQYF - TRBV5-4 - TRBJ2-3
TGTGCCAGTAGTATGGCCACGGGGTTGAACACTGAAGCTTTCTTT CASSMATGLNTEAFF - TRBV19 - TRBJ1-1
TGTGCCTCCCAGGGGATGGGCTACACCTTC CASQGMGYTF - TRBV30 - TRBJ1-2
TGTGCCAGCACCACCGGGGGAAACACTGAAGCTTTCTTT CASTTGGNTEAFF - TRBV7-9 - TRBJ1-1
TGTGCCAGCCGCGGGGGGGATCAATTACCTCATGGCTACACCTTC CASRGGDQLPHGYTF - TRBV2 - TRBJ1-2
TGTGCCAGCAGCTTACCAGGGCGCTATGGCTACACCTTC CASSLPGRYGYTF - TRBV7-6 - TRBJ1-2
TGTGCCAGCAGCCTTAGACTAGCGGGGGGCCGTAGTGAGCAGTTCTTC CASSLRLAGGRSEQFF - TRBV27 TRBD2 TRBJ2-1
TGTGCCAGCAGTTACTCGAGGGCAGGTCGGGACGGACACCACTTT CASSYSRAGRDGHHF few TRBV6-5 - TRBJ1-6
TGTGCCAGCAGTCCTCCGGGACAGATGAACACTGAAGCTTTCTTT CASSPPGQMNTEAFF - TRBV7-6 TRBD1 TRBJ1-1
TGTGCCAGCAGTTTATCGAACACAGTACATCAGCCCCAGCATTTT CASSLSNTVHQPQHF - TRBV27 - TRBJ1-5
TGTGCCAGCTCACCAGGCAGGGATTCACCCCTCCACTTT CASSPGRDSPLHF few TRBV18 - TRBJ1-6
TGTGCCAGCAGCCCAATCCCGTGGACAGGGGATGGCTACACCTTC CASSPIPWTGDGYTF once TRBV7-9 TRBD1 TRBJ1-2
TGTGCCAGCAGTTTAGGGACCGGGACAGAGTACTTC CASSLGTGTEYF - TRBV27 TRBD1 TRBJ2-7
TGTGCCAGCAGCTTGGGGACAGGGGGCTCTCAGCCCCAGCATTTT CASSLGTGGSQPQHF few TRBV5-6 TRBD1 TRBJ1-5
TGCGCCAGCAGCTTGCTAGTAGGGGAGACCCAGTACTTC CASSLLVGETQYF - TRBV5-1 - TRBJ2-5
TGTGCCAGCAGCGCGACAGGGGTGGCCTACACCTTC CASSATGVAYTF - TRBV6-1 TRBD1 TRBJ1-2
TGTGCCAGCAGGGAGGACGGGAACTATGGCTACACCTTC CASREDGNYGYTF - TRBV6-5 - TRBJ1-2
TGTGCCAGCAGCTTAGGTGTCGAGCAGTACTTC CASSLGVEQYF - TRBV7-6 - TRBJ2-7
TGTGCCAGCTCCCCGGGGGGTTCTCAGCCCCAGCATTTT CASSPGGSQPQHF - TRBV18 - TRBJ1-5
TGTGCCAGCAGCTTTACAGGGTGGGGTGAAGCTTTCTTT CASSFTGWGEAFF - TRBV13 - TRBJ1-1
TGTGCCACCAGCAGAGCCTACGAAACCGGGGAGCTGTTTTTT CATSRAYETGELFF - TRBV15 - TRBJ2-2
TGTGCCAGCAGCGTAGTGTCCCATCCTGAAGCTTTCTTT CASSVVSHPEAFF few TRBV9 - TRBJ1-1
TGTGCCAGCAGCTCAGACCGGGACAGGGTGGCAGATACGCAGTATTTT CASSSDRDRVADTQYF - TRBV13 TRBD1 TRBJ2-3
TGTGCCAGCACTCCGGGACTAGGCACAGATACGCAGTATTTT CASTPGLGTDTQYF once TRBV6-1 TRBD2 TRBJ2-3
TGTGCCAGCAGTTTAGGGGGAGGTCGCGAGCAGTACTTC CASSLGGGREQYF - TRBV6-5 - TRBJ2-7
TGCGCCAGCAGCTCCGGACCCGGGTTGAACACTGAAGCTTTCTTT CASSSGPGLNTEAFF - TRBV5-1 - TRBJ1-1
TGTGCCAGCTGGGGGACAGCGGAGGCCTATGGCTACACCTTC CASWGTAEAYGYTF - TRBV5-5 TRBD1 TRBJ1-2
TGTGCCAGCAGACTAGACAGGGTCCGAGAGACCCAGTACTTC CASRLDRVRETQYF - TRBV6-5 TRBD1 TRBJ2-5
TGTGCCAGCAGTTATTGGAGGGACAGGGGCTCCTACGAGCAGTACTTC CASSYWRDRGSYEQYF - TRBV6-9 TRBD1 TRBJ2-7
TGTGCCAGCTCCCCCGGGACAGTAGGAAACACCATATATTTT CASSPGTVGNTIYF - TRBV6-1 TRBD1 TRBJ1-3
TGTGCCAGCAGTGTACTTATCAGTAATTCACCCCTCCACTTT CASSVLISNSPLHF - TRBV2 - TRBJ1-6
TGTGCCAGCACTGCCTTTCCCTCCGGGGGGCTACCAGATACGCAGTATTTT CASTAFPSGGLPDTQYF - TRBV9 - TRBJ2-3
TGTGCCTGGAGTGTTACAACCCCGGGACGGCTGTTTTTT CAWSVTTPGRLFF - TRBV30 - TRBJ2-2
TGTGCCAGCAGCCGGGTCACCAACACCGGGGAGCTGTTTTTT CASSRVTNTGELFF - TRBV14 - TRBJ2-2
TGTGCCAGCAGGCATCAAGAGACCCAGTACTTC CASRHQETQYF - TRBV6-5 - TRBJ2-5
TGTGCCAGCAGCGTTGGGCCGACAGGGTCCGGCTACACCTTC CASSVGPTGSGYTF - TRBV9 TRBD1 TRBJ1-2